This TCR beta chain was retrieved from a study of T cell repertoires in cytomegalovirus infection (dated by TCRdb to the late 2010s). At the level of the whole study: Alongside well-studied HLA-B-restricted epitopes, the peptide stimulations were aimed at recently identified HLA-C-restricted CMV epitopes, whose presentation resists viral immunomodulation. Donor HLA type was relevant to the analysis, because carriage of CMV infection together with the matching HLA type was indicated by public TCR beta signatures.

According to the study, the label for this sample's treatment or condition signals: in vitro stimulation with specific CMV peptide epitopes to enrich CMV-specific T cells. The paper as a whole reports these results and caveats: In both this cohort and an independent cohort of several hundred donors, the cumulative frequency of public TCR beta family members distinguished carriers of CMV infection plus the relevant HLA type. The ex vivo response was dominated by HLA-C-restricted CMV-specific TCR beta clonotypes, and the single most frequent clonotype in two of eight donors was supplied by these HLA-C-restricted clonotypes.

Sequencing instrument: Illumina HiSeq 1500. The public sequencing data were trimmed at Q25 with fastp and processed into clonotypes with MiXCR by TCRdb, which kept only in-frame beta chains. Under each unique CDR3 protein, matching rows form one entry showing the most common genes and DNA. This sample has roughly 350,000 distinct CDR3 sequences in its table, and roughly a third of those were observed once. The biggest ten clones account for about 13% of the sample. On this clonotype: Its binding antigen is unknown. Base-call qualities are not available, and no considerably larger clone is one nucleotide away.

This specimen was cultured PBMCs, taken from culture after CMV antigen stimulation. This sequence originates from a human donor in good health (CMV status not recorded). Some clones in this sample may be carry-over from other donors' samples.

The sequence in DNA is TGTGCCAGCAGTTTATCTCTCTGGGGCTCGTATCGCTCGGGCGAGCAGTACTTC. The encoded protein is CASSLSLWGSYRSGEQYF. The chain is encoded by TRBV28 joined to TRBJ2-7; the D gene is perhaps TRBD1, from 5 matching bases. Deletion took 1 base off V and 6 bases off J, with a span of 25 bases between the germline ends. CDR1 MDHEN and CDR2 SYDVKM were looked up in the germline V gene. The CDR3 measures 18 amino acids from cysteine to phenylalanine. Only the CDR3 part of the read is kept: 54 bases, read in frame from the first base.